What follows is one T cell receptor (beta chain) and its context. Its cognate antigen is unknown. These data belong to a study of blood T cells in healthy people across ages. Together with a sample-barcoded 5' primer, a J-beta primer mix was included in a second PCR lasting about 7 to 11 cycles. Each CDR3 protein is one row after TCRdb ran MiXCR on the 5' RACE reads. The sample carries over a million distinct CDR3 sequences, roughly 45% recorded once. Study-wide findings and caveats: Older age went with lower TCR beta diversity per million T cells, in a roughly linear way. Naive T cell percentage strongly correlated with TCR beta diversity. The unsorted PBMCs prevented any conclusive comparison of naive versus antigen-experienced cells.

Germline CDR1 is SGHRS and CDR2 is YFSETQ. Trimming took 0 bases from V and 5 from J, leaving 11 bases between them. The CDR3 totals 14 residues. The source material was blood. This receptor was identified in a woman aged 55 to 70 in good health. The chain joins TRBV5-1 to TRBJ2-5; D is unclear. CDR3 sequence (DNA): TGCGCCAGCAGCTTGGACCCCCTAGGGGAGACCCAGTACTTC. This encodes CASSLDPLGETQYF.